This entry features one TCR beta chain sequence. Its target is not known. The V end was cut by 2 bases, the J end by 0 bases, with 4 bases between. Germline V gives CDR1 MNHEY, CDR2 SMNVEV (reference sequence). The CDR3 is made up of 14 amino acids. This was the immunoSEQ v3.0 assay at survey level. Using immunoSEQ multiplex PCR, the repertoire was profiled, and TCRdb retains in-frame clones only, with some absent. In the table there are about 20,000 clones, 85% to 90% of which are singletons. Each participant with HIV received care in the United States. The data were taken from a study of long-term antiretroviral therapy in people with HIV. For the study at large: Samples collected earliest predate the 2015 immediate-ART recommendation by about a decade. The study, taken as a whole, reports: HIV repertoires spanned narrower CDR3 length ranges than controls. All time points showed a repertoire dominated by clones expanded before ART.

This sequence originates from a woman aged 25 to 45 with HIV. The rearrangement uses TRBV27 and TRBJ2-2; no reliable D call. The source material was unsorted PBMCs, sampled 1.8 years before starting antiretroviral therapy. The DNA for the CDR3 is TGTGCCAGCAGTTTACCACCGAACACCGGGGAGCTGTTTTTT. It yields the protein CASSLPPNTGELFF.